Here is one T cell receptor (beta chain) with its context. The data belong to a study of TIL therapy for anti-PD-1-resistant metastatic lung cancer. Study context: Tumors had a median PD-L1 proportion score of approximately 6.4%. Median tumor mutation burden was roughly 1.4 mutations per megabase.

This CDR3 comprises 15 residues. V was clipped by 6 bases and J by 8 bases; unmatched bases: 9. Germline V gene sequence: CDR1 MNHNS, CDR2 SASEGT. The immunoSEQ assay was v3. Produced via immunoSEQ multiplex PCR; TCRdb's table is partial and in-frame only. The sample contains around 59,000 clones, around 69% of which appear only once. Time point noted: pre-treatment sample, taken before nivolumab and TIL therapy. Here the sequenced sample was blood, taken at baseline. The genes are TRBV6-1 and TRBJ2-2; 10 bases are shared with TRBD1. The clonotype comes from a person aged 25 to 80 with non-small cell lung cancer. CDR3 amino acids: CASSAWTGGTGELFF. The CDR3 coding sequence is TGTGCCAGCAGCGCCTGGACAGGGGGTACTGGGGAGCTGTTTTTT.